These 17 T cell receptor beta chains were all obtained from the same sample, sequenced in a study of blood T cell repertoires in COVID-19. Profiled with immunoSEQ multiplex PCR; TCRdb holds only in-frame clones, not every one. The sample consists of roughly 130,000 clones, 60% to 85% of them appearing once. The sample comprised peripheral blood. These receptors came from a middle-aged man with acute or convalescent COVID-19.

The chain has TRBV6-5 and TRBJ1-1; 8 nucleotides agree with TRBD1. V lost 6 bases and J lost 9; bases outside the gene matches: 9. Germline values: CDR1 MNHEY, CDR2 SVGAGI. The CDR3 consists of 13 residues. CDR3 DNA sequence: TGTGCCAGCAGCAGGACAGGGCCAATACAAGCTTTCTTT. Its protein is CASSRTGPIQAFF.

CDR3 protein: CASSLQSGANVLTF. In nucleotides, the CDR3 is TGTGCCAGCTCACTACAATCTGGGGCCAACGTCCTGACTTTC. The chain links TRBV18 to TRBJ2-6; D ambiguous. CDR3 length equals 14 residues. Trimming pared 4 bases from V and 1 base from J, leaving 5 bases between. Germline CDR1 reads KGHSH; CDR2 reads LQKENI.

The rearrangement joins TRBV10-3 to TRBJ2-5, with TRBD2 matching over 7 bases. Germline lookup yields CDR1 ENHRY and CDR2 SYGVKD. This CDR3 spans 13 amino acids. V lost 7 bases and J lost 2; bases outside the gene matches: 4. CDR3 bases: TGTGCCATCACCCCTAGCGGACAAGAGACCCAGTACTTC. Its protein product is CAITPSGQETQYF.

This rearrangement joins TRBV5-6 to TRBJ2-5; 7 bases align to TRBD2. Germline V gene data show CDR1 as SGHDT and CDR2 as YYEEEE. V lost 4 bases, J lost 4 bases, and 4 bases stayed unmatched. This CDR3 region has 13 residues. The DNA for the CDR3 is TGTGCCAGCAGCGGGACTATTTCAGAGACCCAGTACTTC. This codes for CASSGTISETQYF.

V and J are TRBV24-1 and TRBJ2-3; TRBD2 matches 12 bases. V lost 10 bases, J lost 4 bases, and 5 bases stayed unmatched. CDR1 and CDR2 (germline): KGHDR, SFDVKD. The CDR3 is 14 amino acids. CDR3 in amino acids: CATTTSGGPDTQYF. The CDR3 nucleotides are TGTGCCACTACAACTAGCGGGGGGCCAGATACGCAGTATTTT.

The chain combines TRBV2 with TRBJ1-1, with D possibly being TRBD1 (5 bases). Germline loops: CDR1 SNHLY, CDR2 FYNNEI. The CDR3 sequence is 13 residues long. V was shortened by 1 base and J by 9 bases, with 12 bases between the two germline ends. In DNA form, the CDR3 reads TGTGCCAGCAGTGAAGGGGCAGGGTACAAAGCTTTCTTT. Amino acids: CASSEGAGYKAFF. Complete variable domain (other parts from reference TRBV2 and TRBJ1-1): EPEVTQTPSHQVTQMGQEVILRCVPISNHLYFYWYRQILGQKVEFLVSFYNNEISEKSEIFDDQFSVERPDGSNFTLKIRSTKLEDSAMYFCASSEGAGYKAFFGQGTRLTVV.

The count of this clone is one. V is TRBV7-6 and J is TRBJ2-7; 8 bases line up with TRBD1. CDR3 size: 15 residues. The J segment lost 7 bases and the V segment lost 1 base, leaving 9 bases of the junction unmatched. In germline, CDR1 is SGHVS, CDR2 FNYEAQ. CDR3 region: CASSLGSGGAGEQYF. The CDR3, as DNA: TGTGCCAGCAGCTTAGGGTCAGGGGGCGCGGGGGAGCAGTACTTC.

This chain joins TRBV5-1 and TRBJ2-1; TRBD1 agrees at 7 bases. V shed 4 bases, J shed 0 bases, and the junction held 10 bases outside the gene matches. This CDR3 contains 17 residues. Germline V gene sequence: CDR1 SGHRS, CDR2 YFSETQ. The CDR3 loop reads CASSLRGTANSYNEQFF. CDR3 coding DNA: TGCGCCAGCAGCCTCCGAGGGACAGCCAACTCCTACAATGAGCAGTTCTTC.

The chain carries TRBV6-1 and TRBJ1-3; perhaps TRBD1 as D (6 bases). This CDR3 comprises 16 residues. The germline V gene has CDR1 MNHNS and CDR2 SASEGT. V was pared by 6 bases and J by 1 base, with 16 bases between. As DNA, the CDR3 is TGTGCCAGCAGGGAACAGGGTGGCCATTCTGGAAACACCATATATTTT. Protein sequence: CASREQGGHSGNTIYF.

The rearrangement joins TRBV2 to TRBJ1-6; the D is unclear. CDR1 and CDR2 from the germline V gene are SNHLY and FYNNEI. Trimming stripped 0 bases from V and 15 bases from J, with 15 bases between. The CDR3 loop spans 14 amino acids. CDR3 sequence: CASSEALGSGGLHF. The CDR3 nucleotides are TGTGCCAGCAGTGAAGCGCTTGGCAGCGGTGGCCTCCACTTT.

This chain connects TRBV7-6 to TRBJ2-1, with D tentatively TRBD2 (5 bases). Germline lookup yields CDR1 SGHVS and CDR2 FNYEAQ. V was shortened by 0 bases and J by 3 bases, with 6 bases between the two germline ends. The CDR3 covers 14 residues. The DNA of the CDR3 is TGTGCCAGCAGCTTAGCTGGAGGCTACAATGAGCAGTTCTTC. Translating gives CASSLAGGYNEQFF.

The J gene is TRBJ2-7, the V gene TRBV2, with a tentative D call TRBD1 (5 bases). This CDR3 has 15 amino acids. Per germline, CDR1 SNHLY and CDR2 FYNNEI. With 4 bases removed from V and 0 bases from J, the gap between germline ends came to 13 bases. The DNA of the CDR3 is TGTGCCAGCAGTGTACGTTGGGGCTTCTCCTACGAGCAGTACTTC. Translation: CASSVRWGFSYEQYF.

The rearrangement uses TRBV27 and TRBJ1-4, with D unresolved. The V gene lost 4 bases and the J gene lost 3 bases, with 12 bases spanning the gap. Germline V gene data show CDR1 as MNHEY and CDR2 as SMNVEV (reference sequence). There are 15 residues in the CDR3. As DNA, the CDR3 is TGTGCCAGCAGTTCTCAGGCGTTAGCTAATGAAAAACTGTTTTTT. It is translated as CASSSQALANEKLFF.

This clone was recorded once. The gene calls are TRBV5-1 and TRBJ1-2; 7 nucleotides agree with TRBD1. Germline V CDR1 and CDR2: SGHRS, YFSETQ. J gave up 2 bases and V 4 bases, and 8 bases lay outside the gene matches. This CDR3 has 15 amino acids. CDR3 protein: CASSPGGTDNYGYTF. Written as DNA, the CDR3 is TGCGCCAGCAGCCCGGGAGGGACAGACAACTATGGCTACACCTTC.

This chain links TRBV7-2 with TRBJ2-3; possible D gene TRBD2, 5 bases. The V gene's germline CDR1 is SGHTA and CDR2 FQGNSA. Trimming took 5 bases from V and 1 from J, leaving 13 bases between them. The CDR3 runs 15 residues. In DNA form, the CDR3 reads TGTGCCAGCAGCCGCTCACTAGGAGGCACAGATACGCAGTATTTT. This sequence encodes CASSRSLGGTDTQYF. The variable domain in full, completed from reference TRBV7-2 and TRBJ2-3, reads GAGVSQSPSNKVTEKGKDVELRCDPISGHTALYWYRQSLGQGLEFLIYFQGNSAPDKSGLPSDRFSAERTGGSVSTLTIQRTQQEDSAVYLCASSRSLGGTDTQYFGPGTRLTVL.

The rearrangement links TRBV24-1 to TRBJ2-3; 10 bases line up with TRBD1. The V gene's germline CDR1 is KGHDR and CDR2 SFDVKD. V shed 7 bases and J 2 bases; nucleotides not matched to a gene: 2. The CDR3 spans 14 residues. For the CDR3, the DNA is TGTGCCACCAGCGACAGGGGGCCCACAGATACGCAGTATTTT. Its translation: CATSDRGPTDTQYF.

The chain couples TRBV6-5 to TRBJ2-7; 7 bases fit TRBD1. This CDR3 has 14 amino acids. Germline CDR1 MNHEY, CDR2 SVGAGI. The V and J ends lost 6 bases and 3 bases, in that order; junction bases with no gene match: 8. The CDR3 coding sequence is TGTGCCAGCAGGCCCCGGGGACAGCTCTACGAGCAGTACTTC. It is translated as CASRPRGQLYEQYF.